The 23 T cell receptor beta chains presented below share a single source sample, sequenced in a study of OX40 agonist ivuxolimab in advanced cancers. The data were produced by immunoSEQ multiplex PCR, yet TCRdb's version contains in-frame clones alone and is incomplete. Of roughly 100,000 clones in the sample, 70% to 90% were seen once. The specimen was CD4+ or CD8+ T cells sorted from blood, collected in a trial of the OX40 agonist ivuxolimab. These receptors were collected from an adult with an advanced solid tumor such as melanoma, head and neck, liver or kidney cancer.

The rearrangement uses TRBV23-1 and TRBJ1-3, with 9 bases aligning to TRBD1. TRBV23-1 is an ORF, and what it does is uncertain. This CDR3 is 17 amino acids long. The V gene end was trimmed by 4 bases and the J gene end by 4 bases; junction bases not matched to a gene: 11. CDR3: CASSPAGQGNSGNTIYF. CDR3 coding DNA: TGCGCCAGCAGTCCGGCGGGACAGGGAAATTCCGGAAACACCATATATTTT.

A single count supports this clone. V and J are TRBV27 and TRBJ2-7, with D perhaps TRBD2 (5 bases). V was clipped by 7 bases and J by 0 bases, with 10 bases between them. The CDR3 runs 13 residues. Germline V lookup: CDR1 MNHEY, CDR2 SMNVEV (reference sequence). The CDR3 DNA follows: TGTGCCAGCAACCCGGGGAACTCCTACGAGCAGTACTTC. Translated, it gives CASNPGNSYEQYF.

This chain joins TRBV20-1 and TRBJ1-2; a possible D gene is TRBD1 (5 bases). The CDR3 totals 11 residues. Germline V gives CDR1 DFQATT, CDR2 SNEGSKA (reference sequence). V was pared by 6 bases and J by 7 bases, with 12 bases between. CDR3 DNA: TGCAGTGCCCCCCGGGGGGGTGGCTACACCTTC. Its translation: CSAPRGGGYTF.

This clone was picked up one time. The chain is built from TRBV20-1 and TRBJ2-1; D gene ambiguous. Germline-derived CDR1 and CDR2 are DFQATT and SNEGSKA (reference sequence). Trimming removed 6 bases at V and 9 bases at J, with 12 bases between. CDR3 length: 11 amino acids. CDR3 nucleotides: TGCAGTGCAGAAGTTATTAGTGAGCAGTTCTTC. Residues: CSAEVISEQFF.

The count of this clone is one. The chain recombines TRBV5-1 with TRBJ1-1; unclear D gene. The CDR3 covers 13 residues. The V end was cut by 0 bases, the J end by 5 bases, with 8 bases between. Germline CDR1 is SGHRS and CDR2 is YFSETQ. The CDR3 protein is CASSLAGATEAFF. DNA of the CDR3: TGCGCCAGCAGCTTGGCGGGAGCTACTGAAGCTTTCTTT.

This clone was picked up one time. The chain carries TRBV6-5 and TRBJ1-2; D call uncertain. The germline V gene has CDR1 MNHEY and CDR2 SVGAGI. There are 13 residues in the CDR3. The ends were cut back, 2 bases at V and 4 bases at J, with 8 bases in the middle. Here the CDR3 reads CASSYAEGYGYTF. The CDR3 region has the DNA TGTGCCAGCAGTTACGCGGAGGGCTATGGCTACACCTTC.

The CDR3 nucleotides read TGTGCCAGCAGCCCCGGAATAGCGGTAAGCTCCTACGAGCAGTACTTC. As protein: CASSPGIAVSSYEQYF. This sequence joins TRBV7-6 and TRBJ2-7, with D possibly matching TRBD2 (6 bases). This CDR3 contains 16 residues. CDR1 SGHVS and CDR2 FNYEAQ come from the germline V gene. V lost 5 bases and J 0 bases, leaving 17 bases between the germline ends.

The genes are TRBV21-1 and TRBJ2-7; the table calls TRBD1, which could not be checked here. TRBV21-1 is deemed a pseudogene. CDR3 length equals 19 residues. The CDR3 nucleotides are TGTGCCAGCAGCAACTCCAATGGGGTCCAGGGATTGCTCTCCTACGAGCAGTACTTC. Amino acid sequence: CASSNSNGVQGLLSYEQYF.

The V and J genes are TRBV14 and TRBJ2-5; the D call may be TRBD1 or TRBD2 (5 bases each). V shed 3 bases and J shed 2 bases, with 16 bases lying between them. Germline CDR1 and CDR2: SGHDN and FVKESK. The CDR3 sequence is 16 residues long. This CDR3 is CASSHYITGPQETQYF. The CDR3 nucleotides read TGTGCCAGCAGCCATTACATCACGGGACCGCAAGAGACCCAGTACTTC.

A remark on this clone: At one end, the junction sequence differs from germline, possibly due to a read error. This sequence joins TRBV2 and TRBJ1-4; a possible D gene is TRBD1 (5 bases). The CDR3 sequence is 15 residues long. Germline CDR1 SNHLY, CDR2 FYNNEI. The CDR3 nucleotides read TGTGCCAACAGTGAAGCGGAGGGGATGGGGGAAAAACTGTTTTTT. Its protein product is CANSEAEGMGEKLFF.

The chain employs TRBV7-9 and TRBJ2-3, with TRBD2 as a possible D gene (6 bases). The CDR3 is made up of 16 amino acids. In germline, CDR1 is SEHNR, CDR2 FQNEAQ (reference sequence). The V and J ends lost 8 bases and 0 bases respectively, with 18 bases between them. The CDR3 DNA follows: TGTGCCAGCGCCCCTAGCGACAGCCCAAGCACAGATACGCAGTATTTT. It is translated as CASAPSDSPSTDTQYF. The full variable domain, in which reference TRBV7-9 and TRBJ2-3 provide the parts outside the CDR3, is DTGVSQNPRHKITKRGQNVTFRCDPISEHNRLYWYRQTLGQGPEFLTYFQNEAQLEKSRLLSDRFSAERPKGSFSTLEIQRTEQGDSAMYLCASAPSDSPSTDTQYFGPGTRLTVL.

The chain is built from TRBV27 and TRBJ2-3, with D possibly being TRBD2 (6 bases). This CDR3 is 14 amino acids long. Germline V CDR1 and CDR2: MNHEY, SMNVEV (reference sequence). Between the trimmed V and J ends, which lost 4 bases and 5 bases, there was a span of 13 bases. The chain's CDR3 is CASSSGLLVDTQYF. The DNA for the CDR3 is TGTGCCAGCAGTTCGGGACTTCTGGTAGATACGCAGTATTTT.

The CDR3: CASSRQLAGGTTYEQYF. In DNA, the CDR3 is TGCGCCAGCAGCCGCCAACTAGCGGGAGGCACGACCTACGAGCAGTACTTC. This chain connects TRBV4-1 to TRBJ2-7; 12 bases align to TRBD2. The CDR3 has 17 residues. Trimming took 4 bases from V and 2 from J; bases not matched to a gene: 9. CDR1 MGHRA and CDR2 YSYEKL come from the germline V gene.

The rearrangement uses TRBV7-3 and TRBJ1-5, with 7 bases fitting TRBD1. This CDR3 spans 14 amino acids. The germline CDR1 and CDR2 sequences are SGHTA and FQGTGA. The V segment lost 11 bases and the J segment 5 bases; nucleotides outside the gene matches: 12. CDR3 nucleotide sequence: TGTGCCGCGCCCAGCACAGGGGCATATCAGCCCCAGCATTTT. It is translated as CAAPSTGAYQPQHF.

The chain carries TRBV29-1 and TRBJ2-3; no clear D gene. Trimming took off 4 bases at V and 6 bases at J, with 5 bases between the two ends. Germline loops: CDR1 SQVTM, CDR2 ANQGSEA. This CDR3 has 10 amino acids. The chain's CDR3 is CSVGFDTQYF. CDR3 nucleotides: TGCAGCGTTGGGTTTGATACGCAGTATTTT.

V and J are TRBV5-1 and TRBJ2-1, with D uncertain. Deletions cut 1 base from V and 4 bases from J, with 18 bases between. This CDR3 contains 17 residues. Germline V gene data show CDR1 as SGHRS and CDR2 as YFSETQ. The DNA for the CDR3 is TGCGCCAGCAGCTTGAGCGACCCTCGAAAACCTTACAATGAGCAGTTCTTC. This translates into CASSLSDPRKPYNEQFF.

J is TRBJ2-4 and V is TRBV28, with 11 bases matching TRBD1. This CDR3 contains 19 residues. Looked up from germline, CDR1 is MDHEN and CDR2 is SYDVKM. V was pared by 1 base and J by 2 bases, with 10 bases of the junction left unmatched. The CDR3 is CASSLLRTGGAGSKNIQYF. CDR3 DNA: TGTGCCAGCAGTTTATTAAGGACAGGGGGCGCCGGGTCCAAAAACATTCAGTACTTC.

The chain joins TRBV20-1 to TRBJ2-7, with D perhaps matching TRBD2 (6 bases). The V and J ends lost 7 bases and 3 bases respectively, with 10 bases between them. Germline lookup yields CDR1 DFQATT and CDR2 SNEGSKA (reference sequence). This CDR3 is 11 amino acids long. The CDR3 spells CSVSSDYEQYF. CDR3 coding DNA: TGCAGTGTTTCTAGCGACTACGAGCAGTACTTC.

Only one count was recorded for this clone. The J gene is TRBJ2-3, the V gene TRBV14, with 10 positions matching TRBD1. V shed 4 bases and J 5 bases; nucleotides not matched to a gene: 3. The CDR3 runs to 14 residues. Per germline, CDR1 SGHDN and CDR2 FVKESK. For the CDR3, the DNA is TGTGCCAGCAGCCCCGGACAGGGGGAAGATACGCAGTATTTT. It yields the protein CASSPGQGEDTQYF.

The J gene is TRBJ1-2, the V gene TRBV6-6, with a tentative D call TRBD1 (5 bases). The ends were cut back, 0 bases at V and 5 bases at J, with 10 bases in the middle. The CDR3 has 14 residues. The V gene's germline CDR1 is MNHNY and CDR2 SVGAGI (reference sequence). The CDR3 region has the DNA TGTGCCAGCAGTTACTCGACAGAGGGATATGGCTACACCTTC. This gives the protein CASSYSTEGYGYTF.

The chain recombines TRBV7-9 with TRBJ1-1; 9 bases are shared with TRBD1. The trim removed 5 bases at V and 0 bases at J, leaving 4 bases unmatched. CDR1 and CDR2 from the germline V gene are SEHNR and FQNEAQ (reference sequence). The CDR3 contains 15 residues. The CDR3 loop reads CASSGTGIMNTEAFF. The CDR3 nucleotides read TGTGCCAGCAGCGGGACAGGGATCATGAACACTGAAGCTTTCTTT.

This clone was detected ten times or more. This sequence joins TRBV5-4 and TRBJ2-1; 9 bases line up with TRBD1. Germline loops: CDR1 SGHNT, CDR2 YYREEE (reference sequence). The junction had 5 bases not matched to a gene; V was cut back by 2 bases and J by 2 bases. CDR3 length: 16 amino acids. Written as DNA, the CDR3 is TGTGCCAGCAGCTTACGGGACAGGGCCGCCTACAATGAGCAGTTCTTC. Protein: CASSLRDRAAYNEQFF.

The rearrangement joins TRBV18 to TRBJ1-5; 7 bases match TRBD1. The V gene's germline CDR1 is KGHSH and CDR2 LQKENI. The CDR3 spans 15 residues. Unmatched junction bases numbered 13, after V lost 5 bases and J lost 9 bases. CDR3 sequence (DNA): TGTGCCAGCTCAGATCGGGACAGCCGATCCCGGCCCCAGCATTTT. This encodes CASSDRDSRSRPQHF.